A single sample gave rise to the 7 T cell receptor beta chains below, sequenced in a study of blood T cell repertoires in COVID-19. TCRdb's copy holds only in-frame clones and misses some; the assay was immunoSEQ multiplex PCR. The profile shows fewer than 100,000 clones, 70% to 90% of them singletons. Specimen: peripheral blood. All receptors derive from a man between 65 and 85 years old with acute or convalescent COVID-19.

The chain employs TRBV10-3 and TRBJ1-2; 8 bases match TRBD1. The V segment lost 10 bases and the J segment 8 bases; nucleotides outside the gene matches: 3. Germline loops: CDR1 ENHRY, CDR2 SYGVKD. The CDR3 covers 10 residues. CDR3 protein: CATGQGGYTF. CDR3 DNA sequence: TGTGCCACAGGACAGGGCGGCTACACCTTC.

This chain connects TRBV7-6 to TRBJ2-2; 8 positions agree with TRBD1. The V and J ends lost 5 bases and 3 bases, in that order; junction bases with no gene match: 26. The CDR3 runs to 22 residues. Germline CDR1 is SGHVS and CDR2 is FNYEAQ. CDR3 sequence (DNA): TGTGCCAGCAGCCTCACGCAAAACCGGGACAGGTGGTTGGTTCAGGACACCGGGGAGCTGTTTTTT. Encoded protein: CASSLTQNRDRWLVQDTGELFF.

V gene TRBV5-4 combines with J gene TRBJ1-2, with D maybe TRBD1 (6 bases). V was cut by 1 base and J by 4 bases, with 14 bases left in between. CDR3 length: 15 residues. CDR1 SGHNT and CDR2 YYREEE come from the germline V gene (reference sequence). CDR3 coding DNA: TGTGCCAGCAGCTTGTGGCAGGGGCAGGGCTATGGCTACACCTTC. This codes for CASSLWQGQGYGYTF.

The chain has TRBV7-8 and TRBJ2-7, with TRBD1 as a possible D gene (6 bases). The ends were cut back, 5 bases at V and 6 bases at J, with 14 bases in the middle. Germline V gene sequence: CDR1 SGHVS, CDR2 FQNEAQ. This CDR3 is 13 amino acids long. The CDR3 is CASSAIQGAEQYV. DNA for the CDR3: TGTGCCAGCAGCGCGATACAGGGCGCCGAGCAGTACGTC.

The genes are TRBV6-2 or TRBV6-3 and TRBJ1-3, with unresolved D. The CDR3 loop spans 15 amino acids. Trimming stripped 2 bases from V and 2 bases from J, with 10 bases between. The germline CDR1 and CDR2 sequences are MNHEY and SVGEGT. The CDR3 loop is CASSYTSVPGNTIYF. The CDR3 DNA is TGTGCCAGCAGTTACACGTCAGTCCCTGGAAACACCATATATTTT.

This clone was seen a single time. The chain has TRBV19 and TRBJ1-1; D remains ambiguous. Trimming shortened V by 5 bases and J by 0 bases, and 7 bases separated the two germline ends. CDR1 is LNHDA, CDR2 SQIVND, per germline (reference sequence). This CDR3 has 13 amino acids. This CDR3 is CASSQYMNTEAFF. In nucleotides, the CDR3 is TGTGCCAGTAGTCAGTACATGAACACTGAAGCTTTCTTT.

This chain uses TRBV5-5 with TRBJ1-1; D gene unclear. The CDR3 runs 14 residues. Per germline, CDR1 SGHKS and CDR2 YYEKEE (reference sequence). V dropped 4 bases and J dropped 1 base, with 11 bases sitting between them. CDR3 protein: CASSLGLQNTEAFF. The DNA of the CDR3 is TGTGCCAGCAGCCTCGGACTGCAGAACACTGAAGCTTTCTTT.